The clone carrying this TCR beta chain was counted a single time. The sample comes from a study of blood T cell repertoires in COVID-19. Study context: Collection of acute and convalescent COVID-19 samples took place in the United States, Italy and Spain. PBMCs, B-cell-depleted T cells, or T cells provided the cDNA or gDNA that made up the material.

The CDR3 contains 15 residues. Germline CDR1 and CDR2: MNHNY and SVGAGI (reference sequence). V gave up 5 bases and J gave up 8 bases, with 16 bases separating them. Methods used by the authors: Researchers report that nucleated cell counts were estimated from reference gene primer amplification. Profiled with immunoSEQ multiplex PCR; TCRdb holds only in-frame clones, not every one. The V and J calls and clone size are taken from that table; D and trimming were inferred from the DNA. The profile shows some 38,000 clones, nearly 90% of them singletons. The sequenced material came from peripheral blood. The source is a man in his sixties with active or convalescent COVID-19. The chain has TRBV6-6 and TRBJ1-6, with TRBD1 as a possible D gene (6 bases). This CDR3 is CASSHRQAGDSPLHF. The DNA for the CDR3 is TGTGCCAGCAGTCACCGACAGGCGGGGGATTCACCCCTCCACTTT.